This is a list of T cell receptor beta chains from one sample in a study of blood T cell repertoires in COVID-19. Sequencing used immunoSEQ multiplex PCR; TCRdb keeps in-frame clones, though not all of them. The repertoire holds around 180,000 clones, with approximately 88% as singletons. Sequencing was done on a sample of peripheral blood. These receptor sequences come from a woman in her 30s with acute or convalescent COVID-19. CDR3s include the opening cysteine and the closing phenylalanine or tryptophan. The order of the fields is J gene, clone size, D gene, V gene, CDR3 DNA, CDR3 protein. D genes are given only for firm matches. Expanded clones are given a class, and other clones once, few, many or no size at all.

J gene: TRBJ2-1
clone size: NA
D gene: TRBD2
V gene: TRBV9
CDR3 DNA: TGTGCCAGCAGCGCCGGGACTAGCGGGGCTTACAATGAGCAGTTCTTC
CDR3 protein: CASSAGTSGAYNEQFF

J gene: TRBJ1-6
clone size: NA
D gene: TRBD1
V gene: TRBV9
CDR3 DNA: TGTGCCAGCAGGTCCGGGACAGTGACCGATAATTCACCCCTCCACTTT
CDR3 protein: CASRSGTVTDNSPLHF

J gene: TRBJ2-3
clone size: NA
D gene: NA
V gene: TRBV28
CDR3 DNA: TGTGCCAGCAGTTTTTTCGCGGATACGCAGTATTTT
CDR3 protein: CASSFFADTQYF

J gene: TRBJ2-7
clone size: NA
D gene: TRBD2
V gene: TRBV5-1
CDR3 DNA: TGCGCCAGCAGCCCCTCCTCGCGGGAGGGTTCCTACGAGCAGTACTTC
CDR3 protein: CASSPSSREGSYEQYF

J gene: TRBJ2-1
clone size: NA
D gene: NA
V gene: TRBV7-2
CDR3 DNA: TGTGCCAGCAGCCCTCAACGCGTTGAGCAGTTCTTC
CDR3 protein: CASSPQRVEQFF

J gene: TRBJ2-3
clone size: NA
D gene: TRBD2
V gene: TRBV7-2
CDR3 DNA: TGTGCCAGCAGCAGGCAGAGCGGGACCGGGTATGATACGCAGTATTTT
CDR3 protein: CASSRQSGTGYDTQYF

J gene: TRBJ2-6
clone size: NA
D gene: NA
V gene: TRBV7-2
CDR3 DNA: TGTGCCAGCAGCTTACGCGGGACCAACTCTGGGGCCAACGTCCTGACTTTC
CDR3 protein: CASSLRGTNSGANVLTF

J gene: TRBJ1-3
clone size: once
D gene: NA
V gene: TRBV28
CDR3 DNA: TGTGCCAGCAGTTTACTACAGGGCTCTGGAAACACCATATATTTT
CDR3 protein: CASSLLQGSGNTIYF

J gene: TRBJ2-5
clone size: NA
D gene: TRBD2
V gene: TRBV5-4
CDR3 DNA: TGTGCCAGCAGTACTCCGGGAGGGAGACAAGAGACCCAGTACTTC
CDR3 protein: CASSTPGGRQETQYF

J gene: TRBJ2-5
clone size: NA
D gene: NA
V gene: TRBV5-1
CDR3 DNA: TGCGCCAGCAGCTTGGGAGGAGAAGAGACCCAGTACTTC
CDR3 protein: CASSLGGEETQYF

J gene: TRBJ2-1
clone size: NA
D gene: NA
V gene: TRBV3-1/TRBV3-2
CDR3 DNA: TGTGCCAGCAGCCAAGATGAGGCGCGCAATGAGCAGTTCTTC
CDR3 protein: CASSQDEARNEQFF

J gene: TRBJ2-7
clone size: NA
D gene: NA
V gene: TRBV19
CDR3 DNA: TGTGCCAGTAGTATTTATCGGGGAGGTACCTACGAGCAGTACTTC
CDR3 protein: CASSIYRGGTYEQYF

J gene: TRBJ2-3
clone size: NA
D gene: TRBD1
V gene: TRBV18
CDR3 DNA: TGTGCCAGCTCACCACCGGTCGGGACAGGCCACACAGATACGCAGTATTTT
CDR3 protein: CASSPPVGTGHTDTQYF

J gene: TRBJ2-3
clone size: NA
D gene: TRBD2
V gene: TRBV7-8
CDR3 DNA: TGTGCCAGCAGCACCTGGACTAGCGGGGCAGATACGCAGTATTTT
CDR3 protein: CASSTWTSGADTQYF

J gene: TRBJ2-2
clone size: NA
D gene: NA
V gene: TRBV6-5
CDR3 DNA: TGTGCCAGCAGTTACGGTGGAGAAGGCACCGGGGAGCTGTTTTTT
CDR3 protein: CASSYGGEGTGELFF

J gene: TRBJ2-1
clone size: NA
D gene: TRBD2
V gene: TRBV29-1
CDR3 DNA: TGCAGCGCCTTACAAGGAACGGGAGGCTACGGTGAGCAGTTCTTC
CDR3 protein: CSALQGTGGYGEQFF

J gene: TRBJ1-5
clone size: NA
D gene: NA
V gene: TRBV6-5
CDR3 DNA: TGTGCCAGCAGTTACTCGAATAGATTGGATCAGCCCCAGCATTTT
CDR3 protein: CASSYSNRLDQPQHF

J gene: TRBJ2-7
clone size: NA
D gene: TRBD2
V gene: TRBV7-9
CDR3 DNA: TGTGCCAGCAGTGGCATAACCGGCGGGAGTATCTACGAGCAGTACTTC
CDR3 protein: CASSGITGGSIYEQYF

J gene: TRBJ2-2
clone size: NA
D gene: NA
V gene: TRBV27
CDR3 DNA: TGTGCCAGCACCGGGGTCACCGGGGAGCTGTTTTTT
CDR3 protein: CASTGVTGELFF

J gene: TRBJ2-3
clone size: NA
D gene: NA
V gene: TRBV30
CDR3 DNA: TGTGCCTGGGAAAGGGGTTTTACGCAGTATTTT
CDR3 protein: CAWERGFTQYF

J gene: TRBJ2-5
clone size: NA
D gene: TRBD1
V gene: TRBV15
CDR3 DNA: TGTGCCACCAGCAGAGGGACAGGTCGGGTTGGAATGGAGACCCAGTACTTC
CDR3 protein: CATSRGTGRVGMETQYF

J gene: TRBJ1-1
clone size: NA
D gene: NA
V gene: TRBV30
CDR3 DNA: TGTGCCTGGAGTAGAGAGGACACTGAAGCTTTCTTT
CDR3 protein: CAWSREDTEAFF

J gene: TRBJ1-2
clone size: once
D gene: NA
V gene: TRBV12-3/TRBV12-4
CDR3 DNA: TGTGCCAGCAGTTCCCGGGACTATGGCTACACCTTC
CDR3 protein: CASSSRDYGYTF

J gene: TRBJ2-1
clone size: NA
D gene: TRBD2
V gene: TRBV10-2
CDR3 DNA: TGCGCCAGCAGTCCCGTGACGGGAGGGACTCGGAATGAGCAGTTCTTC
CDR3 protein: CASSPVTGGTRNEQFF

J gene: TRBJ2-3
clone size: few
D gene: TRBD2
V gene: TRBV6-5
CDR3 DNA: TGTGTCGGCGGGAGGGCTGGCACAGATACGCAGTATTTT
CDR3 protein: CVGGRAGTDTQYF

J gene: TRBJ1-3
clone size: NA
D gene: NA
V gene: TRBV19
CDR3 DNA: TGTGCCAGTAGTATCCCCGGGACTGGAAACACCATATATTTT
CDR3 protein: CASSIPGTGNTIYF

J gene: TRBJ2-7
clone size: NA
D gene: NA
V gene: TRBV5-1
CDR3 DNA: TGCGCCAGCAGCTTGGTCTTAGGGGGTCTCTACGAGCAGTACTTC
CDR3 protein: CASSLVLGGLYEQYF

J gene: TRBJ2-1
clone size: NA
D gene: NA
V gene: TRBV10-3
CDR3 DNA: TGTGCCACAGGGCGCGGTAATGAGCAGTTCTTC
CDR3 protein: CATGRGNEQFF

J gene: TRBJ2-2
clone size: NA
D gene: TRBD2
V gene: TRBV4-2
CDR3 DNA: TGTGCCAGCAGCCAAGATATCTATAGGACTAGCGGAGCAAACACCGGGGAGCTGTTTTTT
CDR3 protein: CASSQDIYRTSGANTGELFF

J gene: TRBJ2-5
clone size: NA
D gene: NA
V gene: TRBV2
CDR3 DNA: TGTGCCAGCAGGGAAGCGACGGACGGGAAGACCCAGTACTTC
CDR3 protein: CASREATDGKTQYF

J gene: TRBJ2-7
clone size: few
D gene: NA
V gene: TRBV18
CDR3 DNA: TGTGCCAGCTCATCGGCTGCATTTCAGGGTATCGAGCAGTACTTC
CDR3 protein: CASSSAAFQGIEQYF

J gene: TRBJ2-2
clone size: few
D gene: NA
V gene: TRBV5-1
CDR3 DNA: TGCGCCAGCAGCCCAGGGACTGAGAACACCGGGGAGCTGTTTTTT
CDR3 protein: CASSPGTENTGELFF

J gene: TRBJ2-7
clone size: NA
D gene: TRBD2
V gene: TRBV6-4
CDR3 DNA: TGTGCCAGCAGTGACGGCGGGAGGAATTCAACGGGAACTCAACGTCCGGTATACGAGCAGTACTTC
CDR3 protein: CASSDGGRNSTGTQRPVYEQYF

J gene: TRBJ1-2
clone size: NA
D gene: TRBD1
V gene: TRBV28
CDR3 DNA: TGTGCCAGCAGTTTCGGGCGGGATCCGACAGGGTATAATGGCTACACCTTC
CDR3 protein: CASSFGRDPTGYNGYTF

J gene: TRBJ2-7
clone size: NA
D gene: NA
V gene: TRBV5-1
CDR3 DNA: TGCGCCAGCAGCTTGGGTGACAGGTTCTCCTACGAGCAGTACTTC
CDR3 protein: CASSLGDRFSYEQYF

J gene: TRBJ1-3
clone size: NA
D gene: NA
V gene: TRBV6-5
CDR3 DNA: TGTGCCAGCAAACAGGGAGTCTTTCTCGGCACCATATATTTT
CDR3 protein: CASKQGVFLGTIYF

J gene: TRBJ2-2
clone size: NA
D gene: NA
V gene: TRBV9
CDR3 DNA: TGTGCCAGCAGCGTAGAAGTTCGCCCGGGCACCGGGGAGCTGTTTTTT
CDR3 protein: CASSVEVRPGTGELFF

J gene: TRBJ2-6
clone size: NA
D gene: TRBD1
V gene: TRBV28
CDR3 DNA: TGTGCCAGCAGGGACAGGCCCTCTGGGGCCAACGTCCTGACTTTC
CDR3 protein: CASRDRPSGANVLTF

J gene: TRBJ2-7
clone size: NA
D gene: TRBD2
V gene: TRBV4-2
CDR3 DNA: TGTGCCAGCAGCCCCCTAGGCGGGAGTTCCTACGAGCAGTACTTC
CDR3 protein: CASSPLGGSSYEQYF

J gene: TRBJ2-3
clone size: NA
D gene: TRBD2
V gene: TRBV7-9
CDR3 DNA: TGTGCCAGCAGCTTAGCGGGAGGGACAGATACGCAGTATTTT
CDR3 protein: CASSLAGGTDTQYF

J gene: TRBJ1-4
clone size: NA
D gene: NA
V gene: TRBV27
CDR3 DNA: TGTGCCAGCAGTCACCGGTTCGGATTTGGTACAGATGAAAAACTGTTTTTT
CDR3 protein: CASSHRFGFGTDEKLFF

J gene: TRBJ2-2
clone size: NA
D gene: NA
V gene: TRBV30
CDR3 DNA: TGTGCCTGGAGTGTTGGGAGGAACACCGGGGAGCTGTTTTTT
CDR3 protein: CAWSVGRNTGELFF

J gene: TRBJ2-4
clone size: once
D gene: TRBD2
V gene: TRBV9
CDR3 DNA: TGTGCCAGAATATGGACTAGCGGGAGGGAGGACATTCAGTACTTC
CDR3 protein: CARIWTSGREDIQYF

J gene: TRBJ2-1
clone size: NA
D gene: NA
V gene: TRBV6-5
CDR3 DNA: TGTGCCAGCAGTTACTCGGGCCGCGAGCAGTTCTTC
CDR3 protein: CASSYSGREQFF

J gene: TRBJ1-4
clone size: few
D gene: TRBD1
V gene: TRBV18
CDR3 DNA: TGTGCCAGCTCATCCCGGGACAGGGGCGAAAAACTGTTTTTT
CDR3 protein: CASSSRDRGEKLFF

J gene: TRBJ2-7
clone size: NA
D gene: NA
V gene: TRBV9
CDR3 DNA: TGTGCCAGCAGCGTAGGGGACTCCGAGCAGTACTTC
CDR3 protein: CASSVGDSEQYF

J gene: TRBJ2-7
clone size: NA
D gene: TRBD1
V gene: TRBV5-1
CDR3 DNA: TGCGCCAGCAGCGAGCGGACAGGGGCCTACGAGCAGTACTTC
CDR3 protein: CASSERTGAYEQYF

J gene: TRBJ1-5
clone size: NA
D gene: TRBD1
V gene: TRBV19
CDR3 DNA: TGTGCCAGTAGTCCGCAGGGGGGTACGAGGCGGAATCAGCCCCAGCATTTT
CDR3 protein: CASSPQGGTRRNQPQHF

J gene: TRBJ2-2
clone size: NA
D gene: TRBD1
V gene: TRBV6-5
CDR3 DNA: TGTGCCAGCAGAGACAGGGCCACGAACACCGGGGAGCTGTTTTTT
CDR3 protein: CASRDRATNTGELFF

J gene: TRBJ2-1
clone size: few
D gene: NA
V gene: TRBV5-1
CDR3 DNA: TGCGCCAGCAGCGGCGATGGAGGAAATGAGCAGTTCTTC
CDR3 protein: CASSGDGGNEQFF

J gene: TRBJ2-1
clone size: NA
D gene: TRBD1
V gene: TRBV5-6
CDR3 DNA: TGTGCCAGCGGGTGGACAGGGGATGATGAGCAGTTCTTC
CDR3 protein: CASGWTGDDEQFF